This T cell receptor (beta chain) is drawn from a study of shared clonotypes between healthy human individuals. About the study: Donors had three CD4 naive, three CD4 memory, two CD8 naive and one CD8 memory plate apiece.

The CDR3 spans 13 residues. Trimming removed 7 bases at V and 4 bases at J, with 16 bases between. CDR1 and CDR2 from the germline V gene are SQVTM and ANQGSEA. TCRdb's table, derived via immunoSEQ multiplex PCR, lists solely in-frame clones and lacks some. The table records 2.5 million or so clones, more than 80% of them present only once. General study findings and limits: Non-shared clonotypes had lower generation probabilities than those shared by all four donors.

On this clone itself: What it recognizes is unknown.

This clonotype was sampled from a man between 18 and 35 years old in good health. The chain has TRBV29-1 and TRBJ2-5; D is perhaps TRBD1 or TRBD2 (6 bases each). Material: naive CD4+ T cells sorted from blood. This sample's subset: CD45RA+ positively selected. The CDR3 DNA sequence: TGCAGCGCTCAAAGGGGGGCCCCAGAGACCCAGTACTTC. Protein: CSAQRGAPETQYF.